Below, 26 T cell receptor beta chains from the same sample are listed, as sequenced in a study of T cells in tuberculosis. The table came from immunoSEQ multiplex PCR; TCRdb's copy has only in-frame clones and leaves some out. The sample consists of 44,000 or so clones, 90% to 95% of them appearing once. The source material was PBMCs. The origin of the receptors is a donor aged 10 to 29 with latent tuberculosis or without tuberculosis infection.

The chain links TRBV30 to TRBJ2-3, with 7 nucleotides matching TRBD1. CDR1 is GTSNPN, CDR2 SVGIG, per germline (reference sequence). The CDR3 length is 14 residues. The V and J ends lost 0 bases and 4 bases, in that order; junction bases with no gene match: 4. The CDR3 loop reads CAWSVKGGADTQYF. For the CDR3, the DNA is TGTGCCTGGAGTGTCAAAGGGGGCGCAGATACGCAGTATTTT.

This clone was seen just once. V is TRBV6-1 and J is TRBJ2-1, with D maybe TRBD2 (5 bases). The V and J ends lost 7 bases and 5 bases respectively, with 9 bases between them. Per germline, CDR1 MNHNS and CDR2 SASEGT. This CDR3 contains 12 residues. CDR3 coding DNA: TGTGCCAGCATCGGACTCAACAATGAGCAGTTCTTC. Translated: CASIGLNNEQFF.

The chain has TRBV29-1 and TRBJ2-7; tentative D call: TRBD1 (6 bases). This CDR3 region has 15 residues. CDR1 is SQVTM and CDR2 is ANQGSEA in the germline V gene. Trimming stripped 6 bases from V and 3 bases from J, with 21 bases between. The CDR3, as DNA: TGCAGCGTGGCCAGGGGACCTTTAAAAGTCTACGAGCAGTACTTC. This sequence encodes CSVARGPLKVYEQYF.

The chain employs TRBV18 and TRBJ1-1; D is possibly TRBD1 (6 bases). The length of the CDR3 is 15 residues. Germline V gene lookup returns CDR1 KGHSH and CDR2 LQKENI. V was pared by 2 bases and J by 4 bases, with 14 bases between. The CDR3 DNA sequence: TGTGCCAGCTCACCAGGTACAGGGACAACCACTGAAGCTTTCTTT. Protein: CASSPGTGTTTEAFF.

This chain joins TRBV19 and TRBJ1-2, with TRBD1 matching over 9 bases. The germline gives CDR1 LNHDA, CDR2 SQIVND (reference sequence). The CDR3 runs 15 residues. The V segment lost 2 bases and the J segment 8 bases; nucleotides outside the gene matches: 9. Here the CDR3 DNA reads TGTGCCAGTAGTATATCCCCGGGACAGGGACGCGGCTACACCTTC. Translating gives CASSISPGQGRGYTF.

The chain combines TRBV7-9 with TRBJ1-2, with D maybe TRBD1 (6 bases). CDR1 and CDR2 from the germline V gene are SEHNR and FQNEAQ (reference sequence). CDR3 length: 14 amino acids. Trimming shortened V by 1 base and J by 6 bases, and 12 bases separated the two germline ends. CDR3 protein: CASSLDRVMDGYTF. The DNA of the CDR3 is TGTGCCAGCAGCTTAGACAGGGTCATGGATGGCTACACCTTC.

CDR3 sequence (DNA): TGTGCCAGCTCACCCATTTCCGGGACAGTCACCGGGGAGCTGTTTTTT. Translating it yields CASSPISGTVTGELFF. The chain links TRBV18 to TRBJ2-2, with 7 bases fitting TRBD1. J gave up 4 bases and V 3 bases, and 8 bases lay outside the gene matches. The CDR3 has 16 residues. CDR1 is KGHSH, CDR2 LQKENI, per germline. The variable domain in full, completed from reference TRBV18 and TRBJ2-2, reads NAGVMQNPRHLVRRRGQEARLRCSPMKGHSHVYWYRQLPEEGLKFMVYLQKENIIDESGMPKERFSAEFPKEGPSILRIQQVVRGDSAAYFCASSPISGTVTGELFFGEGSRLTVL.

J is TRBJ1-1 and V is TRBV5-1, with D perhaps TRBD1 (6 bases). V lost 4 bases and J lost 0, with 16 bases in between. Germline V gene sequence: CDR1 SGHRS, CDR2 YFSETQ. The CDR3 runs to 16 residues. CDR3 sequence reads: CASSVQSGELNTEAFF. The CDR3 nucleotides read TGCGCCAGCAGCGTCCAGTCAGGGGAATTGAACACTGAAGCTTTCTTT.

The chain recombines TRBV5-4 with TRBJ2-1, with 10 nucleotides matching TRBD2. The V and J ends lost 4 bases and 7 bases, in that order; junction bases with no gene match: 8. The germline gives CDR1 SGHNT, CDR2 YYREEE (reference sequence). The length of the CDR3 is 15 residues. CDR3 DNA sequence: TGTGCCAGCAGCAGAAGCGGGAGGGAGGTAAATGAGCAGTTCTTC. It specifies CASSRSGREVNEQFF.

V usage is TRBV27 and J usage is TRBJ1-1; TRBD1 might be the D (6 bases). The CDR3 runs to 13 residues. Germline CDR1 MNHEY, CDR2 SMNVEV (reference sequence). V lost 5 bases to trimming and J lost 10 bases, with 17 bases between them. CDR3 nucleotides: TGTGCCAGCAGTCCTCGGGGAGGGACACGAGCTTTCTTT. Its protein product is CASSPRGGTRAFF.

The chain recombines TRBV7-3 with TRBJ1-4; D is unclear. V lost 2 bases and J lost 5, with 12 bases in between. CDR3 length: 15 amino acids. Germline CDR1 reads SGHTA; CDR2 reads FQGTGA. The CDR3 is CASSLRGSLNEKLFF. DNA of the CDR3: TGTGCCAGCAGCTTACGCGGCAGCCTAAATGAAAAACTGTTTTTT. Full variable domain (outside the CDR3, taken from reference TRBV7-3 and TRBJ1-4): GAGVSQTPSNKVTEKGKYVELRCDPISGHTALYWYRQSLGQGPEFLIYFQGTGAADDSGLPNDRFFAVRPEGSVSTLKIQRTERGDSAVYLCASSLRGSLNEKLFFGSGTQLSVL.

The genes are TRBV5-1 and TRBJ2-3; 10 positions match TRBD2. The CDR3 runs to 16 residues. Trimming at V came to 0 bases and at J to 2 bases, leaving 3 bases not matched to a gene. The V gene's germline CDR1 is SGHRS and CDR2 YFSETQ. CDR3 loop: CASSLGTSGFTDTQYF. The CDR3 DNA reads TGCGCCAGCAGCTTGGGGACTAGCGGATTCACAGATACGCAGTATTTT.

CDR3 bases: TGTGCCAGCAGCTTGGTTGGCAGGGAGAACACTGAAGCTTTCTTT. Amino acid sequence: CASSLVGRENTEAFF. The rearrangement links TRBV5-4 to TRBJ1-1; D perhaps matches TRBD1 (5 bases). The CDR3 is made up of 15 amino acids. Germline CDR1 SGHNT, CDR2 YYREEE (reference sequence). V was shortened by 0 bases and J by 1 base, with 10 bases between the two germline ends.

The chain links TRBV7-8 to TRBJ2-4, with TRBD2 identical over 8 bases. This CDR3 comprises 16 residues. The V gene's germline CDR1 is SGHVS and CDR2 FQNEAQ. V dropped 1 base and J dropped 4; count of bases not matched to a gene: 6. CDR3 protein: CASSLEAGGGKNIQYF. The CDR3 DNA is TGTGCCAGCAGCTTAGAAGCTGGCGGGGGGAAAAACATTCAGTACTTC. Drawing the rest from reference TRBV7-8 and TRBJ2-4, the complete variable domain is GAGVSQSPRYKVAKRGQDVALRCDPISGHVSLFWYQQALGQGPEFLTYFQNEAQLDKSGLPSDRFFAERPEGSVSTLKIQRTQQEDSAVYLCASSLEAGGGKNIQYFGAGTRLSVL.

The gene calls are TRBV5-1 and TRBJ2-3, with a possible D match to TRBD2 (6 bases). The CDR3 length is 16 residues. Germline CDR1 and CDR2: SGHRS and YFSETQ. Trimming shortened V by 4 bases and J by 6 bases, and 21 bases separated the two germline ends. CDR3 coding DNA: TGCGCCAGCAGCCCCCAGACTAGTGTAAGTGTGGATACGCAGTATTTT. Translated, it gives CASSPQTSVSVDTQYF.

The chain joins TRBV30 to TRBJ2-2; D may be TRBD2 (5 bases). In germline, CDR1 is GTSNPN, CDR2 SVGIG (reference sequence). The CDR3 is 13 amino acids. Trimming stripped 0 bases from V and 6 bases from J, with 8 bases between. CDR3 region: CAWSVSEAGELFF. CDR3 bases: TGTGCCTGGAGTGTGTCGGAGGCCGGGGAGCTGTTTTTT.

The rearrangement links TRBV29-1 to TRBJ1-2; perhaps TRBD1 as D (5 bases). The germline gives CDR1 SQVTM, CDR2 ANQGSEA. This CDR3 contains 12 residues. Trimming left V 2 bases short and J 8 bases short, with 12 bases between. CDR3 amino acids: CSVEQGVGGYTF. The CDR3 nucleotides are TGCAGCGTTGAACAGGGCGTGGGGGGCTACACCTTC.

This chain links TRBV19 with TRBJ2-1, with D perhaps matching TRBD2 (5 bases). This CDR3 is built from 13 residues. CDR1 is LNHDA and CDR2 is SQIVND in the germline V gene (reference sequence). The V gene lost 5 bases and the J gene lost 6 bases, with 11 bases spanning the gap. The CDR3 protein is CASSLGARNEQFF. The CDR3 DNA follows: TGTGCCAGTAGTCTGGGAGCCCGCAATGAGCAGTTCTTC.

The V call is TRBV6-5, the J call TRBJ2-2; unclear D gene. Germline assignment: CDR1 MNHEY and CDR2 SVGAGI. This CDR3 contains 12 residues. Trimming left V 1 base short and J 6 bases short, with 3 bases between. This chain's CDR3 is CASSYFSGELFF. In nucleotides, the CDR3 is TGTGCCAGCAGTTACTTCTCCGGGGAGCTGTTTTTT.

The rearrangement links TRBV27 to TRBJ2-7; TRBD2 matches at 11 bases. The CDR3 loop spans 15 amino acids. With 5 bases clipped from V and 5 bases from J, the junction kept 8 bases outside the gene matches. Germline values: CDR1 MNHEY, CDR2 SMNVEV (reference sequence). Here the CDR3 reads CASSPGTSGKNEQYF. Here the CDR3 DNA reads TGTGCCAGCAGTCCTGGGACTAGCGGAAAAAACGAGCAGTACTTC.

This clone has just one count. The J gene is TRBJ2-1, the V gene TRBV11-2; 8 bases are shared with TRBD2. This CDR3 is built from 16 residues. Looked up from germline, CDR1 is SGHAT and CDR2 is FQNNGV. Unmatched junction bases numbered 8, after V lost 6 bases and J lost 1 base. DNA for the CDR3: TGTGCCAGCAGTGACCGGACTAGCTCTTCCTACAATGAGCAGTTCTTC. Translating gives CASSDRTSSSYNEQFF.

The chain combines TRBV2 with TRBJ2-3; TRBD2 aligns across 8 bases. The junction had 14 bases not matched to a gene; V was cut back by 6 bases and J by 6 bases. Germline V gene data show CDR1 as SNHLY and CDR2 as FYNNEI. The CDR3 totals 16 residues. In DNA form, the CDR3 reads TGTGCCAGCAGCGGGCCAGCGGGAGACCCAGGGGATACGCAGTATTTT. Encoded protein: CASSGPAGDPGDTQYF.

The chain uses TRBV30 and TRBJ1-2; TRBD1 might be the D (6 bases). The CDR3 has 13 amino acids. V lost 2 bases to trimming and J lost 3 bases, with 10 bases between them. Germline loops: CDR1 GTSNPN, CDR2 SVGIG (reference sequence). CDR3 sequence reads: CAWSTDRDYGYTF. CDR3 nucleotides: TGTGCCTGGAGTACGGACAGAGACTATGGCTACACCTTC.

V and J are TRBV7-8 and TRBJ2-7, with TRBD2 matching over 8 bases. The germline CDR1 and CDR2 sequences are SGHVS and FQNEAQ. The CDR3 runs 14 residues. V shed 3 bases and J 2 bases; nucleotides not matched to a gene: 3. The CDR3 here is CASSLSAGAYEQYF. The CDR3 coding sequence is TGTGCCAGCAGCTTGTCAGCGGGGGCCTACGAGCAGTACTTC.

The J gene is TRBJ1-1, the V gene TRBV6-5; 9 bases align to TRBD1. From germline, CDR1 is MNHEY and CDR2 SVGAGI. The CDR3 spans 15 residues. V lost 6 bases, J lost 7 bases, and 12 bases stayed unmatched. CDR3 sequence (DNA): TGTGCCAGCAGCCTCCGGGACAGGGTCTCCCTTGAAGCTTTCTTT. This gives the protein CASSLRDRVSLEAFF.

The chain joins TRBV29-1 to TRBJ2-7; maybe TRBD2 (7 bases). The CDR3 length is 12 residues. In germline, CDR1 is SQVTM, CDR2 ANQGSEA. V lost 4 bases, J lost 2 bases, and 9 bases lay in between. Here the CDR3 DNA reads TGCAGCGTTGGAGGGGGGGCCTACGAGCAGTACTTC. This encodes CSVGGGAYEQYF.